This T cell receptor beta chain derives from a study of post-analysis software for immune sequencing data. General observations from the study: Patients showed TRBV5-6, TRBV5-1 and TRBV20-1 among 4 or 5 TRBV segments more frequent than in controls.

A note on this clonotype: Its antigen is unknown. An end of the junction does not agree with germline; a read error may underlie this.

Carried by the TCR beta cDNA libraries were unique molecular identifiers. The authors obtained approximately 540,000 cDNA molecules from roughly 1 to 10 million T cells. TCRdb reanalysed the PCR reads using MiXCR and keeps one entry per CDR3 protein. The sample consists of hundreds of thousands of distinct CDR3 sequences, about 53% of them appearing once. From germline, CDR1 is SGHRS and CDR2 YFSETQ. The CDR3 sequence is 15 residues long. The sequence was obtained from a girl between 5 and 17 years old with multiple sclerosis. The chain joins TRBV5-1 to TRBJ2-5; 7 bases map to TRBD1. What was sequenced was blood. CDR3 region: CASSLGARGQETQYF. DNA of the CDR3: TGTGCCAGCAGCCTGGGAGCCAGGGGGCAAGAGACCCAGTACTTC.